Listed below are T cell receptor beta chains from one sample, sequenced in a study of blood T cell repertoires in COVID-19. Assay: immunoSEQ multiplex PCR; the TCRdb copy retains only in-frame clones and omits some. The profile covers 29,000 or so clones, with under 95% appearing a single time and 2.4% taken by the ten largest. Sequencing was performed on peripheral blood. These receptors were taken from a man in his fifties with active COVID-19. Both conserved end residues are part of each CDR3. D genes are given only for firm matches. Clone size appears in some rows only: once, few, many, or a class for an expanded clone.

abundance,v_gene,len,j_gene,d_gene,CDR3aa,CDR3nt
.,TRBV19,13,TRBJ2-1,.,CASSLPYRAEQFF,TGTGCCAGTAGTCTCCCATACAGGGCTGAGCAGTTCTTC
once,TRBV21-1,14,TRBJ2-7,.,CASRRDRGSYEQYF,TGTGCCAGCAGGCGGGACAGGGGGTCCTACGAGCAGTACTTC
.,TRBV7-2,14,TRBJ2-7,.,CASSSMDTTYEQYF,TGTGCCAGCAGCTCCATGGACACTACCTACGAGCAGTACTTC
.,TRBV11-2,13,TRBJ2-7,.,CASTQGLAREQYF,TGTGCCAGCACCCAAGGGCTAGCGCGGGAGCAGTACTTC
.,TRBV6-4,14,TRBJ1-4,TRBD1,CASSADRVSEKLFF,TGTGCCAGCAGTGCTGACAGGGTTAGCGAAAAACTGTTTTTT
.,TRBV7-9,16,TRBJ2-5,TRBD1,CASSLGGGQGRETQYF,TGTGCCAGCAGCTTAGGAGGGGGCCAGGGGCGAGAGACCCAGTACTTC
.,TRBV27,15,TRBJ2-7,TRBD1,CASRQFRDRVGEQYF,TGTGCCAGCCGACAATTCCGGGACAGGGTCGGCGAGCAGTACTTC
.,TRBV6-5,15,TRBJ1-5,TRBD1,CAIRRQGADSQPQHF,TGTGCCATACGAAGACAGGGGGCGGATAGTCAGCCCCAGCATTTT
.,TRBV9,17,TRBJ2-2,TRBD2,CASSVALAGVNTGELFF,TGTGCCAGCAGCGTAGCCCTGGCGGGGGTGAACACCGGGGAGCTGTTTTTT
.,TRBV11-2,14,TRBJ2-1,.,CASSLVDSYNEQFF,TGTGCCAGCAGCTTAGTGGACAGTTACAATGAGCAGTTCTTC
.,TRBV2,16,TRBJ2-3,.,CASSEAGGGSTDTQYF,TGTGCCAGCAGTGAAGCGGGGGGGGGCAGCACAGATACGCAGTATTTT
.,TRBV14,15,TRBJ2-5,.,CASSLQGPRRETQYF,TGTGCCAGCAGCCTCCAGGGCCCCCGACGGGAGACCCAGTACTTC
.,TRBV7-2,14,TRBJ2-7,TRBD1,CASSLGGQGYEQYF,TGTGCCAGCAGCTTGGGGGGACAGGGTTACGAGCAGTACTTC
.,TRBV10-3,15,TRBJ1-5,TRBD1,CAISDSNRGYQPQHF,TGTGCCATCAGTGATAGTAACAGGGGATATCAGCCCCAGCATTTT
.,TRBV24-1,16,TRBJ2-3,TRBD1,CATSDSGTGGTDTQYF,TGTGCCACCAGTGATTCCGGGACAGGGGGCACAGATACGCAGTATTTT
.,TRBV30,17,TRBJ1-1,TRBD1,CAWSVKARGTGSTEAFF,TGTGCCTGGAGTGTTAAGGCCAGAGGGACAGGGAGTACTGAAGCTTTCTTT
.,TRBV2,13,TRBJ2-7,.,CASSESGFIQPNF,TGTGCCAGCAGTGAATCAGGGTTTATCCAGCCTAACTTC
.,TRBV5-4,14,TRBJ1-4,.,CASSLGGREEKLFF,TGTGCCAGCAGCTTGGGTGGGAGGGAAGAAAAACTGTTTTTT
.,TRBV27,16,TRBJ2-3,TRBD1,CASSSPTGATTDTQYF,TGTGCCAGCAGTTCGCCGACAGGGGCAACCACAGATACGCAGTATTTT
.,TRBV5-1,14,TRBJ2-7,TRBD1,CASSLGDSSYEQYF,TGCGCCAGCAGCTTGGGGGACAGCTCCTACGAGCAGTACTTC
.,TRBV7-3,16,TRBJ2-1,TRBD2,CASSSTERGDYNEQFF,TGTGCCAGCAGCTCCACGGAACGGGGGGACTACAATGAGCAGTTCTTC
.,TRBV11-2,14,TRBJ1-4,TRBD1,CASSRDRGGDKLFF,TGTGCCAGCAGCCGGGACAGGGGGGGGGATAAACTGTTTTTT
.,TRBV9,15,TRBJ2-3,TRBD2,CASSPSGLKGDTQYF,TGTGCCAGCAGCCCTAGCGGGTTGAAGGGTGATACGCAGTATTTT
.,TRBV14,17,TRBJ2-5,TRBD2,CASSPGLAGGRGETQYF,TGTGCCAGCAGCCCGGGACTAGCGGGAGGCCGTGGGGAGACCCAGTACTTC
.,TRBV5-1,14,TRBJ1-6,TRBD1,CASSLGGESTPLHF,TGCGCCAGCAGCTTAGGGGGCGAATCAACACCCCTCCACTTT
.,TRBV19,15,TRBJ2-1,TRBD1,CASSITGGSRNEQFF,TGTGCCAGTAGTATAACAGGGGGTTCTCGCAATGAGCAGTTCTTC
.,TRBV19,15,TRBJ2-2,.,CASSIEVQYTGELFF,TGTGCCAGTAGTATAGAGGTTCAGTACACCGGGGAGCTGTTTTTT
.,TRBV18,14,TRBJ1-6,.,CASSPSFEDSPLHF,TGTGCCAGCTCACCCTCATTCGAGGATTCACCCCTCCACTTT
few,TRBV28,13,TRBJ1-2,.,CASKVVEGYGYTF,TGTGCCAGCAAGGTCGTGGAGGGCTATGGCTACACCTTC
.,TRBV3-1/TRBV3-2,15,TRBJ2-3,TRBD2,CASSQEGRETDTQYF,TGTGCCAGCAGCCAAGAGGGGCGGGAGACAGATACGCAGTATTTT
.,TRBV5-4,15,TRBJ2-4,.,CASSLSGPSKNIQYF,TGTGCCAGCAGCCTGTCGGGTCCCTCAAAAAACATTCAGTACTTC
.,TRBV2,16,TRBJ2-4,TRBD1,CATQPGTGRAKNIQYF,TGTGCCACCCAACCCGGGACAGGGAGGGCCAAAAACATTCAGTACTTC
.,TRBV24-1,12,TRBJ2-2,.,CATSDSAGELFF,TGTGCCACCAGTGATTCCGCCGGGGAGCTGTTTTTT
once,TRBV6-1,15,TRBJ1-5,.,CASSETHTNNQPQHF,TGTGCCAGCAGTGAAACACACACCAACAATCAGCCCCAGCATTTT
.,TRBV28,13,TRBJ2-3,.,CASTPPGTDTQYF,TGTGCCAGCACCCCTCCCGGGACAGATACGCAGTATTTT
.,TRBV28,16,TRBJ1-1,TRBD1,CASAYRPGQGDTEAFF,TGTGCCAGCGCATACAGACCGGGACAGGGGGACACTGAAGCTTTCTTT
.,TRBV5-1,14,TRBJ1-6,TRBD1,CASSLADRDSPLHF,TGCGCCAGCAGCTTGGCCGACAGGGATTCACCCCTCCACTTT
once,TRBV5-1,17,TRBJ2-7,TRBD2,CASSLGLAGGWTYEQYF,TGCGCCAGCAGCTTGGGACTAGCGGGAGGTTGGACCTACGAGCAGTACTTC
.,TRBV5-1,14,TRBJ2-3,TRBD2,CASRSSGTLDTQYF,TGCGCCAGCAGATCTAGCGGGACCTTGGATACGCAGTATTTT
.,TRBV5-8,15,TRBJ2-1,TRBD1,CASSFGTGVDNEQFF,TGTGCCAGCAGCTTCGGGACAGGGGTAGACAATGAGCAGTTCTTC
once,TRBV18,14,TRBJ2-7,TRBD2,CASSPLGTRGEQYF,TGTGCCAGCTCACCACTTGGGACTAGGGGCGAGCAGTACTTC
.,TRBV5-1,14,TRBJ2-7,.,CASTSGYSHGEQYF,TGCGCCAGCACCTCGGGGTACTCCCATGGCGAGCAGTACTTC
once,TRBV11-3,12,TRBJ2-1,.,CASSSGGNEQFF,TGTGCCAGCAGCTCAGGTGGCAATGAGCAGTTCTTC
.,TRBV11-2,15,TRBJ2-1,TRBD2,CASSQLAELSNEQFF,TGTGCCAGCAGCCAACTAGCGGAGTTGTCAAATGAGCAGTTCTTC
.,TRBV4-1,15,TRBJ2-5,TRBD2,CASSQGSGSGETQYF,TGCGCCAGCAGCCAAGGTAGCGGGAGCGGAGAGACCCAGTACTTC
.,TRBV5-1,14,TRBJ2-2,TRBD1,CASSSGQQTGELFF,TGCGCCAGCAGCTCGGGACAGCAGACCGGGGAGCTGTTTTTT
.,TRBV4-1,13,TRBJ1-2,.,CASSQEGWGDYTF,TGCGCCAGCAGCCAAGAAGGATGGGGGGACTACACCTTC